This T cell receptor beta chain stems from a study of cytomegalovirus exposure and HLA in healthy donors. Study-level background: Of all 400 or so donors who were genotyped, 81% belonged to the Caucasian-associated ancestry cluster.

A multiplex PCR was run with 60 Vbeta primers and 13 Jbeta primers. Profiling relied on immunoSEQ multiplex PCR, and the TCRdb table lists in-frame clones only, not all of them. This sample has 150,000 to 200,000 clones; about 75% occur once, and the top ten carry roughly 1.9%. V lost 2 bases and J lost 3, with 13 bases in between. The CDR3 has 15 residues. In germline, CDR1 is SGHRS, CDR2 YFSETQ. The chain is built from TRBV5-1 and TRBJ2-3, with D perhaps matching TRBD1 (6 bases). The receptor's source is a female donor in good health and CMV-seronegative. The sequencing sample was made of PBMCs. For the CDR3, the DNA is TGCGCCAGCAGCTTAGGGGGATCTCCAACAGATACGCAGTATTTT. This sequence encodes CASSLGGSPTDTQYF.